This T cell receptor (beta chain) derives from a study of cytomegalovirus exposure and HLA in healthy donors. Study-wide findings and caveats: Cytomegalovirus status was reportedly diagnosed by the classifier with high sensitivity and specificity. What a later analysis showed was that several of the most significant clusters appeared linked to common viral pathogens. Judged likely to be a sequencing artifact was a cluster of highly shared sequence variants.

Regarding donors, all were healthy bone marrow donors. Trimming pared 0 bases from V and 1 base from J, leaving 10 bases between. The length of the CDR3 is 16 residues. Germline CDR1 SGHNT, CDR2 YYREEE (reference sequence). A few counts support this clone. Its target is not known. Vbeta (60) and Jbeta (13) primers were used in the PCR. The repertoire was sequenced with immunoSEQ multiplex PCR; TCRdb's copy has only in-frame clones and lacks some. Of 150,000 to 200,000 clones listed, around 85% were seen once; the top ten hold about 4.5%. The V gene is TRBV5-4, the J gene TRBJ2-2; a possible D gene is TRBD1 (6 bases). Sequenced: PBMCs. The TCR comes from a man aged 35 to 55 in good health and CMV-seronegative. The CDR3 sequence: CASSLGQVGNTGELFF. The CDR3 region has the DNA TGTGCCAGCAGCTTGGGACAGGTGGGGAACACCGGGGAGCTGTTTTTT. Variable domain in full (rest from reference TRBV5-4 and TRBJ2-2): ETGVTQSPTHLIKTRGQQVTLRCSSQSGHNTVSWYQQALGQGPQFIFQYYREEENGRGNFPPRFSGLQFPNYSSELNVNALELDDSALYLCASSLGQVGNTGELFFGEGSRLTVL.